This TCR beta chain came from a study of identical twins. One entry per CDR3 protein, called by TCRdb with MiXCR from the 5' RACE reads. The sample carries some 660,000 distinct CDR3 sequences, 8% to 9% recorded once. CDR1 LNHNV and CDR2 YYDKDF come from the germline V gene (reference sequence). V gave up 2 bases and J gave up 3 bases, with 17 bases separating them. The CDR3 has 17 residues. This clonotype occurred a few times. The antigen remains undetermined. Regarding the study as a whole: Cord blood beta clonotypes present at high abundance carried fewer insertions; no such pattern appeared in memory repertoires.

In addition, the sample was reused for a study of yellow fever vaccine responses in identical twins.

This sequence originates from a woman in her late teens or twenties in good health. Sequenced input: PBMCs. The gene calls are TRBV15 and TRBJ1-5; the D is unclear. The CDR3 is CATSRPSVELFNQPQHF. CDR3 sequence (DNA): TGTGCCACCAGCAGACCGTCAGTCGAACTCTTCAATCAGCCCCAGCATTTT.